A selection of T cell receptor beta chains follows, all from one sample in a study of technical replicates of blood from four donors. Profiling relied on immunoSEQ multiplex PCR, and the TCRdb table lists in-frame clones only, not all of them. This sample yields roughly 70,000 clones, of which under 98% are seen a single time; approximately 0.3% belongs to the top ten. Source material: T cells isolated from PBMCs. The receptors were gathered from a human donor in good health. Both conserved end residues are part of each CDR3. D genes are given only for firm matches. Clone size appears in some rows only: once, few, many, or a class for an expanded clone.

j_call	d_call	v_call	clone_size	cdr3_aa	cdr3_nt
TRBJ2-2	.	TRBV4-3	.	CASSQDIPGNTGELFF	TGCGCCAGCAGCCAAGATATCCCCGGGAACACCGGGGAGCTGTTTTTT
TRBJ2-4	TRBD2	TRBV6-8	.	CASSYSLLAGAKNIQYF	TGTGCCAGCAGTTACTCGTTACTAGCGGGAGCCAAAAACATTCAGTACTTC
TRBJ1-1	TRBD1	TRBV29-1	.	CSADTTQGSVAFF	TGCAGCGCCGACACGACACAGGGGAGTGTAGCTTTCTTT
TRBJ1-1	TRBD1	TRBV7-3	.	CASSLTGQRNTEAFF	TGTGCCAGCAGCTTAACGGGACAGCGGAACACTGAAGCTTTCTTT
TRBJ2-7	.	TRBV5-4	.	CASSSKGQLYEQYF	TGTGCCAGCAGCTCGAAAGGACAGCTCTACGAGCAGTACTTC
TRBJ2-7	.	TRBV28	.	CASSPPGRAGHEQYF	TGTGCCAGCAGTCCCCCCGGCAGGGCAGGTCACGAGCAGTACTTC
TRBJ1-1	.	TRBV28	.	CASMTGNTEAFF	TGTGCCAGCATGACAGGAAACACTGAAGCTTTCTTT
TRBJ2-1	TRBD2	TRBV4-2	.	CASSQVGGSYYNEQFF	TGTGCCAGCAGCCAAGTCGGGGGGTCCTACTACAATGAGCAGTTCTTC
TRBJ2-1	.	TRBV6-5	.	CASSYSPGTYNEQFF	TGTGCCAGCAGTTACTCGCCGGGAACCTACAATGAGCAGTTCTTC
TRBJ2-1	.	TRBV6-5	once	CASSHSEVNEQFF	TGTGCCAGCAGTCATTCAGAGGTAAATGAGCAGTTCTTC
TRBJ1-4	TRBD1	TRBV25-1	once	CASMTGTEEKLFF	TGTGCCAGCATGACAGGGACCGAAGAAAAACTGTTTTTT
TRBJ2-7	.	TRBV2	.	CASRSGGSSPEQYF	TGTGCCAGCAGGAGTGGGGGCAGTTCTCCAGAGCAGTACTTC
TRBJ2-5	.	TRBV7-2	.	CASSLQYQETQYF	TGTGCCAGCAGCTTACAGTACCAAGAGACCCAGTACTTC
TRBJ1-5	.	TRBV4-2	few	CASSQDPSAFRQPQHF	TGTGCCAGCAGCCAAGATCCCTCCGCGTTCAGGCAGCCCCAGCATTTT
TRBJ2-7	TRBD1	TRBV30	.	CAWAEGQAYEQYF	TGTGCCTGGGCCGAGGGACAGGCCTACGAGCAGTACTTC
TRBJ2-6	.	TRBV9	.	CASSVDGAGYGANVLTF	TGTGCCAGCAGCGTAGATGGGGCAGGGTACGGGGCCAACGTCCTGACTTTC
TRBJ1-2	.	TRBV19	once	CASIDRGTGYGYTF	TGTGCGAGCATTGATAGGGGCACAGGATATGGCTACACCTTC
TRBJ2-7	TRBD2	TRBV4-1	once	CASSQPASGSYEQYF	TGCGCCAGCAGCCAACCGGCTAGCGGGAGCTACGAGCAGTACTTC
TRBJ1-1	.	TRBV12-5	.	CASGLDKSNTEAFF	TGTGCTAGTGGTTTGGACAAGTCGAACACTGAAGCTTTCTTT
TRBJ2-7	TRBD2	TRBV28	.	CAHGPSGRHEQYF	TGTGCCCACGGGCCTAGCGGGAGGCACGAGCAGTACTTC
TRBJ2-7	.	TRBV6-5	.	CASSLAGNSYEQYF	TGTGCCAGCAGTTTGGCCGGGAACTCCTACGAGCAGTACTTC
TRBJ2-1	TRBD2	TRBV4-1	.	CASSQEVGLAGGPREQFF	TGCGCCAGCAGCCAAGAAGTGGGACTAGCGGGAGGGCCGAGGGAGCAGTTCTTC
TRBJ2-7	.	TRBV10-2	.	CASKYRESEQYF	TGCGCCAGCAAGTATCGGGAATCCGAGCAGTACTTC
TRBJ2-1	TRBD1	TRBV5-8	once	CASSWGTGHNEQFF	TGTGCCAGCAGCTGGGGGACAGGGCACAATGAGCAGTTCTTC
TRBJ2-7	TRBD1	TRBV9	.	CASSPRTGHSSYEQYF	TGTGCCAGCAGCCCCCGGACAGGGCATAGCTCCTACGAGCAGTACTTC
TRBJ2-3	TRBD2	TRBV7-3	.	CASSLSLAAPSDTQYF	TGTGCCAGCAGCCTCTCACTAGCGGCTCCCTCAGATACGCAGTATTTT
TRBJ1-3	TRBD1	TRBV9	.	CASSEDRVRSGNTIYF	TGTGCCAGCAGCGAGGACAGGGTACGCTCTGGAAACACCATATATTTT